The table lists the clone carrying this T cell receptor (beta chain) with a count of one. This CDR3 comprises 14 residues. The V gene's germline CDR1 is SGHDN and CDR2 FVKESK. Trimming cost V 1 base and J 2 bases, with 7 bases left between them. Clones were sequenced by immunoSEQ multiplex PCR, and TCRdb holds only the in-frame ones, with some missing. Of almost 65,000 clones in the sample, around 83% were seen once. The sample originates from a study of OX40 agonist ivuxolimab in advanced cancers. Source: CD4+ or CD8+ T cells sorted from blood, taken in a trial of the OX40 agonist ivuxolimab. The V gene is TRBV14, the J gene TRBJ2-3; D not certain. The TCR originated in an adult with an advanced solid tumor such as melanoma, head and neck, liver or kidney cancer. CDR3 in amino acids: CASSQVGYTDTQYF. The CDR3 DNA is TGTGCCAGCAGCCAAGTCGGCTACACAGATACGCAGTATTTT.